The 3 T cell receptor beta chains given below trace back to one sample, sequenced in a study of blood T cell repertoires in COVID-19. TCRdb's table, derived via immunoSEQ multiplex PCR, lists solely in-frame clones and lacks some. The repertoire consists of around 150,000 clones, with just under 80% occurring once and the leading ten covering roughly 13%. Material: peripheral blood. The receptors shown here come from a woman over 75 with acute or convalescent COVID-19.

The chain has TRBV19 and TRBJ2-7; 13 bases are a match to TRBD2. Germline lookup yields CDR1 LNHDA and CDR2 SQIVND (reference sequence). The CDR3 runs to 18 residues. J was trimmed by 0 bases and V by 1 base; bases with no gene match: 6. The CDR3 DNA reads as TGTGCCAGTAGTATAGCTCGGACTAGCGGGAGTCGCTCCTACGAGCAGTACTTC. This gives the protein CASSIARTSGSRSYEQYF.

This chain connects TRBV7-9 to TRBJ2-7; D not resolved. Germline lookup yields CDR1 SEHNR and CDR2 FQNEAQ (reference sequence). Deletions cut 2 bases from V and 3 bases from J, with 5 bases between. The CDR3 runs 12 residues. CDR3 sequence reads: CASSLKLYEQYF. The CDR3 coding sequence is TGTGCCAGCAGCTTAAAGCTCTACGAGCAGTACTTC.

This CDR3 is CASSPGAVMNTEAFF. Here the CDR3 DNA reads TGTGCCAGCAGCCCTGGAGCCGTCATGAACACTGAAGCTTTCTTT. The chain uses TRBV7-9 and TRBJ1-1; the D is unclear. CDR1 SEHNR and CDR2 FQNEAQ come from the germline V gene (reference sequence). The CDR3 length is 15 residues. Trimming left V 5 bases short and J 0 bases short, with 13 bases between.